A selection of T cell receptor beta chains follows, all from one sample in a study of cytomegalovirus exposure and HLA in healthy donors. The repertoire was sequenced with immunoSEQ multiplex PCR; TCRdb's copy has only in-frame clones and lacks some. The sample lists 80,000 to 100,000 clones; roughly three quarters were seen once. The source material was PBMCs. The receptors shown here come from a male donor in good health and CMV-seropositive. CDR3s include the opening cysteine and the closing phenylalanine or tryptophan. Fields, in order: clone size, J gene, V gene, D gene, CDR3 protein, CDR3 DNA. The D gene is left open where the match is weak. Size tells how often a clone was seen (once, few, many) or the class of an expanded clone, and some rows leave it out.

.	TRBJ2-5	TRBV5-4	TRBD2	CASSLTEGLTSGGRRETQYF	TGTGCCAGCAGCCTCACGGAGGGTCTAACTAGCGGGGGGCGGAGGGAGACCCAGTACTTC
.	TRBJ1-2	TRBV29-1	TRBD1	CSVPGQVSTF	TGCAGCGTACCCGGACAGGTGTCCACCTTC
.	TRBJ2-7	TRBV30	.	CAWVSGVSPSEQYF	TGTGCCTGGGTTTCAGGGGTTTCCCCCAGCGAGCAGTACTTC
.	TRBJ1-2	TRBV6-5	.	CASTLFSGGGYTF	TGTGCCAGCACCCTCTTCAGCGGTGGGGGCTACACCTTC
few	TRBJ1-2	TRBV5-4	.	CASSFSEEGLTF	TGTGCCAGCAGCTTCTCGGAGGAGGGTCTCACCTTC
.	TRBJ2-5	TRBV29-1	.	CSVFVSEQETQYF	TGCAGCGTGTTTGTGTCGGAGCAAGAGACCCAGTACTTC
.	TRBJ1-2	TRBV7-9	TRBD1	CASSLAGGYGYTF	TGTGCCAGCAGCTTGGCAGGGGGCTATGGCTACACCTTC
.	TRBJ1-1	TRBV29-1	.	CSLGGLVENTEAFF	TGCAGCCTCGGGGGACTGGTAGAAAACACTGAAGCTTTCTTT
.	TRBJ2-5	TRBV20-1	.	CSGTAQETQYF	TGCAGTGGGACAGCTCAAGAGACCCAGTACTTC
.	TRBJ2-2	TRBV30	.	CAWRTVNTGELFF	TGTGCCTGGAGAACAGTAAACACCGGGGAGCTGTTTTTT
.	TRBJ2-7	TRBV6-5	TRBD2	CASSGPGGRYF	TGTGCCAGCAGCGGACCGGGAGGTCGGTACTTC
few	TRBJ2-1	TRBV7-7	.	CASSSGDEQFF	TGTGCTAGCAGCTCGGGTGATGAGCAGTTCTTC
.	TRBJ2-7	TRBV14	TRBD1	CASSQDWSVQGTYEQYF	TGTGCCAGCAGCCAAGATTGGAGTGTACAGGGGACCTACGAGCAGTACTTC
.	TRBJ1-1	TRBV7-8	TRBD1	CASSSFYRDRGRGDTEAFF	TGTGCCAGCAGCTCGTTCTACCGGGACAGGGGGCGGGGTGACACTGAAGCTTTCTTT
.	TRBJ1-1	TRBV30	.	CAWTGQSNTEAFF	TGTGCCTGGACCGGACAGTCTAACACTGAAGCTTTCTTT
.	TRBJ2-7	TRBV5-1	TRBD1	CASSQTGGEQYF	TGCGCCAGCAGCCAAACAGGGGGCGAGCAGTACTTC
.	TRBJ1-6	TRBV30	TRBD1	CAWRQGPYNSPLHF	TGTGCCTGGAGACAGGGGCCCTATAATTCACCCCTCCACTTT
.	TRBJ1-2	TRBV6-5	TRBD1	CASSRDRGNYGYTF	TGTGCCAGCAGTCGGGACAGGGGGAACTATGGCTACACCTTC
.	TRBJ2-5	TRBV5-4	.	CASSTQGQETQYF	TGTGCCAGCAGCACCCAGGGCCAAGAGACCCAGTACTTC
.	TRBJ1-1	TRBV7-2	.	CASSKGGGLAWTEAFF	TGTGCCAGCAGCAAAGGGGGGGGATTGGCGTGGACTGAAGCTTTCTTT
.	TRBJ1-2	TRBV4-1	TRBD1	CASSQRTGGESVDYGYTF	TGCGCCAGCAGCCAACGGACAGGGGGCGAAAGTGTAGACTATGGCTACACCTTC
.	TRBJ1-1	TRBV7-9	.	CASSLAGTSHTEAFF	TGTGCCAGCAGCTTAGCAGGGACTAGCCACACTGAAGCTTTCTTT
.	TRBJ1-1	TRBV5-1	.	CASSPKGDTEAFF	TGCGCCAGCAGCCCTAAAGGGGACACTGAAGCTTTCTTT
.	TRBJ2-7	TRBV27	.	CASSLSGSVQYF	TGTGCCAGCAGTTTATCGGGCTCAGTGCAGTACTTC
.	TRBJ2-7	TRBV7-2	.	CASSLGPTGYEQYF	TGTGCCAGCAGCTTGGGGCCTACAGGCTACGAGCAGTACTTC
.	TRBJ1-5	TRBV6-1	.	CASSDSFNQPQHF	TGTGCCAGCAGTGATTCCTTCAATCAGCCCCAGCATTTT
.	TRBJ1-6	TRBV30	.	CAWQGVGNSPLHF	TGTGCCTGGCAGGGCGTGGGGAATTCACCCCTCCACTTT
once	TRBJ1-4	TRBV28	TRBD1	CASSLQGQGREKLFF	TGTGCCAGTAGTTTGCAAGGACAGGGTCGAGAAAAACTGTTTTTT
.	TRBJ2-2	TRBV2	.	CASSLSRGANTGELFF	TGTGCCAGCAGTTTAAGTAGGGGCGCCAACACCGGGGAGCTGTTTTTT
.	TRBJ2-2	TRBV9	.	CASSLGGGTGELFF	TGTGCCAGCAGCCTAGGGGGGGGCACCGGGGAGCTGTTTTTT
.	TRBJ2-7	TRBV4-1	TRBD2	CASSQDRSAGGLYEQYF	TGCGCCAGCAGCCAAGATCGCTCCGCGGGGGGCCTCTACGAGCAGTACTTC
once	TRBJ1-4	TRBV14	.	CASSQGGSYNEKLFF	TGTGCCAGCAGCCAAGGAGGGTCATATAATGAAAAACTGTTTTTT